Following are 9 T cell receptor beta chains from one sample sequenced in a study of blood T cell repertoires in COVID-19. Clones were read by immunoSEQ multiplex PCR, and TCRdb kept only the in-frame ones, dropping some. The sample has roughly 50,000 clones, about 87% seen once; the top ten hold around 8.3%. The sequencing input was peripheral blood. The receptors here all came from a man in his fifties or sixties with acute or convalescent COVID-19.

This chain connects TRBV6-1 to TRBJ2-3; TRBD2 matches at 7 bases. The V gene's germline CDR1 is MNHNS and CDR2 SASEGT. The V and J ends lost 4 bases and 0 bases, in that order; junction bases with no gene match: 7. This CDR3 has 16 amino acids. CDR3: CASSGTWGGSTDTQYF. CDR3 in DNA: TGTGCCAGCAGTGGAACGTGGGGGGGAAGCACAGATACGCAGTATTTT.

V usage is TRBV7-2 and J usage is TRBJ1-2; 7 bases agree with TRBD1. Germline V gene lookup returns CDR1 SGHTA and CDR2 FQGNSA. This CDR3 is built from 14 residues. Trimming cost V 5 bases and J 7 bases; bases outside gene matches: 10. The CDR3 nucleotides are TGTGCCAGCAGCAGGGTAGGACAGGAGGGTGGCTACACCTTC. Translation: CASSRVGQEGGYTF.

The rearrangement joins TRBV19 to TRBJ2-2, with a weak D call TRBD1 (6 bases). The CDR3 totals 15 residues. V gave up 2 bases and J gave up 7 bases, with 14 bases separating them. Germline lookup yields CDR1 LNHDA and CDR2 SQIVND (reference sequence). The CDR3 loop is CASSITGSAGGELFF. The CDR3 DNA follows: TGTGCCAGTAGTATAACAGGGTCAGCTGGCGGGGAGCTGTTTTTT.

The chain has TRBV5-4 and TRBJ1-2, with a tentative D call TRBD1 (5 bases). Trimming removed 1 base at V and 8 bases at J, with 33 bases between. This CDR3 is 20 amino acids long. Germline assignment: CDR1 SGHNT and CDR2 YYREEE (reference sequence). The CDR3 sequence is CASSLMPPTKGAPPLEGYTF. Written as DNA, the CDR3 is TGTGCCAGCAGCTTGATGCCTCCCACGAAAGGGGCGCCACCATTGGAGGGCTACACCTTC.

The CDR3 region is CASSGQGTDTQYF. CDR3 bases: TGCGCCAGCAGCGGGCAGGGCACAGATACGCAGTATTTT. V and J are TRBV5-1 and TRBJ2-3; D is undetermined. Germline CDR1 and CDR2: SGHRS and YFSETQ. Trimming left V 4 bases short and J 1 base short, with 7 bases between. This CDR3 comprises 13 residues.

The gene calls are TRBV7-6 and TRBJ1-5; 8 nucleotides agree with TRBD1. V lost 5 bases and J lost 2; bases outside the gene matches: 5. CDR1 and CDR2 (germline): SGHVS, FNYEAQ. This CDR3 contains 15 residues. The CDR3 DNA sequence: TGTGCCAGCAGCCTGGGGACAGGAGGCAATCAGCCCCAGCATTTT. Residues: CASSLGTGGNQPQHF.

V and J are TRBV7-9 and TRBJ1-6; 7 nucleotides match TRBD1. The V gene end was trimmed by 4 bases and the J gene end by 7 bases; junction bases not matched to a gene: 7. Per germline, CDR1 SEHNR and CDR2 FQNEAQ (reference sequence). CDR3 length equals 15 residues. CDR3 sequence reads: CASSSAGTANSPLHF. CDR3 DNA sequence: TGTGCCAGCAGCTCAGCCGGGACAGCGAATTCACCCCTCCACTTT.

The table lists this clone with a few counts. The chain couples TRBV5-3 to TRBJ2-7; TRBD1 aligns across 8 bases. TRBV5-3 is marked as an open reading frame, function uncertain. The CDR3 has 18 residues. Trimming at V came to 1 base and at J to 5 bases, leaving 17 bases not matched to a gene. The CDR3 DNA follows: TGTGCCAGAAGCTTGACAGGGGGTTGGCAACCTCTACTCAACGAGCAGTACTTC. Its translation is CARSLTGGWQPLLNEQYF.

The chain joins TRBV3-1 (or the pseudogene TRBV3-2) to TRBJ1-6, with D unclear. Germline assignment: CDR1 LGHDT and CDR2 YNNKEL (reference sequence). The CDR3 runs 13 residues. Between the trimmed V and J ends, which lost 3 bases and 8 bases, there was a span of 8 bases. CDR3 residues: CASSQSPDSPLHF. The CDR3 bases are TGTGCCAGCAGCCAGAGCCCCGATTCACCCCTCCACTTT.